These 29 T cell receptor beta chains originate from one sample sequenced in a study of T cell responses to AZD1222 COVID-19 vaccine. The table came from immunoSEQ multiplex PCR; TCRdb's copy has only in-frame clones and leaves some out. Among 160,000 or so clones listed, 85% to 95% were seen once. The source was peripheral blood, collected 28 days after the second AZD1222 dose. These receptors were collected from an adult who received the AZD1222 COVID-19 vaccine.

This chain connects TRBV24-1 to TRBJ2-2, with 8 bases that match TRBD2. The V gene's germline CDR1 is KGHDR and CDR2 SFDVKD. The ends lost 9 bases at V and 1 base at J; junction bases unmatched: 3. CDR3 length equals 14 residues. The CDR3 bases are TGTGCCACCCGTGCGGGAGGGAACACCGGGGAGCTGTTTTTT. Translated, it gives CATRAGGNTGELFF.

The chain links TRBV24-1 to TRBJ2-1; unclear D gene. The CDR3 is 12 residues long. Germline V lookup: CDR1 KGHDR, CDR2 SFDVKD. Trimming left V 5 bases short and J 3 bases short, with 4 bases between. CDR3: CATSGNYNEQFF. CDR3 nucleotides: TGTGCCACCAGTGGAAACTACAATGAGCAGTTCTTC.

CDR3 nucleotides: TGTGCCAGCAGATTGTTGGGGGGCCCATTGAACACTGAAGCTTTCTTT. Protein sequence: CASRLLGGPLNTEAFF. The rearrangement joins TRBV6-6 to TRBJ1-1, with D possibly matching TRBD1 (6 bases). CDR1 is MNHNY, CDR2 SVGAGI, per germline (reference sequence). V was shortened by 6 bases and J by 0 bases, with 17 bases between the two germline ends. This CDR3 spans 16 amino acids.

The rearrangement uses TRBV6-5 and TRBJ1-3; D gene unclear. Trimming cost V 4 bases and J 1 base, with 11 bases left between them. CDR1 MNHEY and CDR2 SVGAGI come from the germline V gene. The CDR3 length is 15 residues. CDR3 DNA sequence: TGTGCCAGCAGTTCTCCGAGGGTTTCTGGAAACACCATATATTTT. This gives the protein CASSSPRVSGNTIYF.

The rearrangement links TRBV6-5 to TRBJ1-6; unclear D gene. Germline loops: CDR1 MNHEY, CDR2 SVGAGI. Trimming cost V 4 bases and J 5 bases, with 9 bases left between them. CDR3 length: 14 amino acids. CDR3 bases: TGTGCCAGCAGTTCATTCGGGGATAATTCACCCCTCCACTTT. This translates into CASSSFGDNSPLHF.

The V and J genes are TRBV7-9 and TRBJ1-2, with D hard to call. The CDR3 sequence is 11 residues long. The V gene's germline CDR1 is SEHNR and CDR2 FQNEAQ (reference sequence). V lost 8 bases and J lost 6, with 10 bases in between. This CDR3 reads CASVLLDGYTF. The CDR3 region has the DNA TGTGCCAGCGTTTTGCTTGATGGCTACACCTTC.

This sequence joins TRBV28 and TRBJ1-2, with D possibly being TRBD1 (6 bases). CDR1 and CDR2 (germline): MDHEN, SYDVKM. The ends were cut back, 5 bases at V and 4 bases at J, with 17 bases in the middle. The CDR3 sequence is 15 residues long. CDR3 DNA: TGTGCCAGCAGTCTAGGGGGGGTCCCAGGCTATGGCTACACCTTC. Protein sequence: CASSLGGVPGYGYTF.

The V call is TRBV6-1, the J call TRBJ2-1; 7 nucleotides align to TRBD2. V gave up 3 bases and J gave up 8 bases; unmatched junction bases: 10. The CDR3 runs 15 residues. Per the germline V gene, CDR1 is MNHNS and CDR2 is SASEGT. CDR3 residues: CASSDPPGGGDEQFF. Written as DNA, the CDR3 is TGTGCCAGCAGTGACCCGCCGGGGGGAGGGGATGAGCAGTTCTTC.

For this clone: Mismatch with germline at one junction end may stem from a read error. The V and J genes are TRBV6-1 and TRBJ1-1; 10 bases map to TRBD1. The germline gives CDR1 MNHNS, CDR2 SASEGT. The CDR3 consists of 14 residues. CDR3 region: CASSEARDRGRPLF. The CDR3 DNA sequence: TGTGCCAGCAGTGAAGCCCGGGACAGGGGACGCCCTTTATTT.

CDR3 bases: TGTGCCAGCAGCTTAGCCCCCGGGACAGGGGGCTACGAGCAGTACTTC. The encoded protein is CASSLAPGTGGYEQYF. This chain connects TRBV7-2 to TRBJ2-7, with TRBD1 identical over 11 bases. V lost 0 bases and J lost 3; bases outside the gene matches: 4. This CDR3 has 16 amino acids. CDR1 and CDR2 (germline): SGHTA, FQGNSA.

CDR3 loop: CATSSIRGLPQETQYF. Written as DNA, the CDR3 is TGTGCCACCAGCAGTATCAGGGGGCTCCCCCAAGAGACCCAGTACTTC. The rearrangement links TRBV15 to TRBJ2-5; 8 bases are a match to TRBD1. The CDR3 is 16 residues long. V lost 3 bases and J lost 1; bases outside the gene matches: 7. The V gene's germline CDR1 is LNHNV and CDR2 YYDKDF (reference sequence).

The genes are TRBV11-1 and TRBJ2-4, with no clear D. Germline V gene data show CDR1 as SGHAT and CDR2 as FQDESV (reference sequence). This CDR3 is 15 amino acids long. The ends were cut back, 0 bases at V and 9 bases at J, with 15 bases in the middle. As DNA, the CDR3 is TGTGCCAGCAGCTTAGCTAACCCGGGCCAGAGCATTCAGTACTTC. This encodes CASSLANPGQSIQYF. Looking up the rest from reference TRBV11-1 and TRBJ2-4 gives the full variable domain: EAEVAQSPRYKITEKSQAVAFWCDPISGHATLYWYRQILGQGPELLVQFQDESVVDDSQLPKDRFSAERLKGVDSTLKIQPAELGDSAMYLCASSLANPGQSIQYFGAGTRLSVL.

This rearrangement joins TRBV4-1 to TRBJ2-2; TRBD2 matches at 7 bases. This CDR3 has 16 residues. From germline, CDR1 is MGHRA and CDR2 YSYEKL. The V segment lost 4 bases and the J segment 4 bases; nucleotides outside the gene matches: 9. CDR3 amino acids: CASSRDYHSVTGELFF. CDR3 coding DNA: TGCGCCAGCAGCCGGGACTACCATTCGGTCACCGGGGAGCTGTTTTTT.

The chain couples TRBV25-1 to TRBJ1-6, with D hard to call. This CDR3 region has 12 residues. Germline V gene sequence: CDR1 MGHDK, CDR2 SYGVNS. V gave up 4 bases and J gave up 10 bases, with 8 bases separating them. The CDR3 here is CASSGNVSPLHF. The CDR3 region has the DNA TGTGCCAGCAGTGGAAACGTGTCACCCCTCCACTTT.

The rearrangement joins TRBV5-1 to TRBJ2-5; D unclear. CDR1 SGHRS and CDR2 YFSETQ come from the germline V gene. Trimming removed 0 bases from V and 6 bases from J, with 3 bases in between. This CDR3 is 11 amino acids long. CDR3 DNA sequence: TGCGCCAGCAGCTTGGAACAGACCCAGTACTTC. The encoded protein is CASSLEQTQYF.

The chain has TRBV6-1 and TRBJ1-5, with a weak D call TRBD1 (5 bases). The CDR3 is made up of 14 amino acids. CDR1 is MNHNS and CDR2 is SASEGT in the germline V gene. Trimming left V 2 bases short and J 7 bases short, with 12 bases between. This chain's CDR3 is CASSEMGRVQPQHF. The CDR3 DNA follows: TGTGCCAGCAGTGAAATGGGCAGGGTCCAGCCCCAGCATTTT.

This sequence joins TRBV6-1 and TRBJ1-5, with no clear D. The CDR3 has 16 residues. Germline-derived CDR1 and CDR2 are MNHNS and SASEGT. Trimming cost V 2 bases and J 3 bases, with 14 bases left between them. The CDR3 sequence: CASSEWAGQVNQPQHF. CDR3 sequence (DNA): TGTGCCAGCAGTGAATGGGCAGGTCAAGTCAATCAGCCCCAGCATTTT.

V and J are TRBV5-5 and TRBJ2-7; 9 nucleotides match TRBD2. This CDR3 comprises 13 residues. V shed 5 bases and J 2 bases; nucleotides not matched to a gene: 2. Looked up from germline, CDR1 is SGHKS and CDR2 is YYEKEE (reference sequence). The CDR3 spells CASRGLATYEQYF. The CDR3 bases are TGTGCCAGCAGGGGACTAGCAACCTACGAGCAGTACTTC.

J is TRBJ2-3 and V is TRBV7-9; 7 positions match TRBD1. CDR1 is SEHNR, CDR2 FQNEAQ, per germline (reference sequence). V gave up 7 bases and J gave up 2 bases; unmatched junction bases: 9. CDR3 size: 15 residues. Written as DNA, the CDR3 is TGTGCCAGCAACCGTGTCGACAGGGTCACAGATACGCAGTATTTT. It is translated as CASNRVDRVTDTQYF.

The rearrangement uses TRBV16 and TRBJ1-4; possibly TRBD1 for D (6 bases). CDR1 is KGHSY and CDR2 is FQNENV in the germline V gene. The V end was cut by 5 bases, the J end by 6 bases, with 13 bases between. The CDR3 totals 14 residues. In nucleotides, the CDR3 is TGTGCCAGCAGCTGGGGACAATCGGATGAAAAACTGTTTTTT. Its translation: CASSWGQSDEKLFF.

The chain is built from TRBV19 and TRBJ1-5, with D hard to call. Germline V gene lookup returns CDR1 LNHDA and CDR2 SQIVND (reference sequence). The germline V and J ends were trimmed by 7 bases and 0 bases, with 13 bases remaining between them. CDR3 length equals 15 residues. CDR3 amino acids: CASTGGLHSNQPQHF. The CDR3 region has the DNA TGTGCCAGTACGGGCGGACTTCATAGCAATCAGCCCCAGCATTTT.

This clone was recorded only once. The chain is built from TRBV19 and TRBJ1-1; D is unclear. The V end was cut by 1 base, the J end by 11 bases, with 11 bases between. The CDR3 has 12 amino acids. Per the germline V gene, CDR1 is LNHDA and CDR2 is SQIVND (reference sequence). CDR3 bases: TGTGCCAGTAGTATAGTCGGGGTGGAGGCTTTCTTT. Its protein product is CASSIVGVEAFF.

The CDR3 DNA reads TGTGCCAGCAGCACGCACGGGACTAGTCCTTCCTACGAGCAGTACTTC. This gives the protein CASSTHGTSPSYEQYF. The chain has TRBV7-8 and TRBJ2-7, with 8 bases matching TRBD2. Germline V gene data show CDR1 as SGHVS and CDR2 as FQNEAQ. Unmatched junction bases numbered 10, after V lost 5 bases and J lost 1 base. The CDR3 has 16 amino acids.

This chain links TRBV29-1 with TRBJ1-1; 9 nucleotides match TRBD1. Per germline, CDR1 SQVTM and CDR2 ANQGSEA. This CDR3 is built from 15 residues. V dropped 4 bases and J dropped 4; count of bases not matched to a gene: 10. CDR3 sequence (DNA): TGCAGCGTTGTAGGGACAGGGTTGGTTGGCACTGAAGCTTTCTTT. As protein: CSVVGTGLVGTEAFF.

This clone was found once. The gene calls are TRBV6-2 or TRBV6-3 and TRBJ2-3, with D possibly matching TRBD2 (6 bases). V gave up 3 bases and J gave up 5 bases, with 15 bases separating them. Per the germline V gene, CDR1 is MNHEY and CDR2 is SVGEGT. The CDR3 spans 15 residues. CDR3 DNA sequence: TGTGCCAGCAGTTATAGTGGAATAGCGGAAGATACGCAGTATTTT. It specifies CASSYSGIAEDTQYF.

This chain uses TRBV6-5 with TRBJ1-6; D ambiguous. The CDR3 extends over 14 amino acids. Trimming cost V 7 bases and J 4 bases, with 11 bases left between them. CDR1 and CDR2 (germline): MNHEY, SVGAGI. This chain's CDR3 is CASMPGGYNSPLHF. CDR3 bases: TGTGCCAGCATGCCGGGTGGGTATAATTCACCCCTCCACTTT.

The chain couples TRBV7-2 to TRBJ2-3; D might be TRBD1 (5 bases). Trimming shortened V by 1 base and J by 1 base, and 15 bases separated the two germline ends. Germline V gene sequence: CDR1 SGHTA, CDR2 FQGNSA. This CDR3 contains 17 residues. The CDR3 sequence is CASSLVSQGRRTDTQYF. In DNA, the CDR3 is TGTGCCAGCAGCTTAGTGTCCCAGGGAAGGCGCACAGATACGCAGTATTTT.

The chain is built from TRBV7-8 and TRBJ1-1, with TRBD1 as a possible D gene (5 bases). The ends were cut back, 0 bases at V and 1 base at J, with 9 bases in the middle. There are 15 residues in the CDR3. The V gene's germline CDR1 is SGHVS and CDR2 FQNEAQ. The CDR3 here is CASSLASGGNTEAFF. CDR3 sequence (DNA): TGTGCCAGCAGCTTAGCGTCGGGGGGGAACACTGAAGCTTTCTTT.

The chain is built from TRBV10-3 and TRBJ1-1; no clear D gene. This CDR3 is 15 amino acids long. The V gene lost 3 bases and the J gene lost 1 base, with 12 bases spanning the gap. The germline CDR1 and CDR2 sequences are ENHRY and SYGVKD. The CDR3: CAISDSGRPNTEAFF. DNA for the CDR3: TGTGCCATCAGTGATAGTGGGAGGCCGAACACTGAAGCTTTCTTT.